Shown below are 8 T cell receptor beta chains from a single sample sequenced in a study of cytomegalovirus exposure and HLA in healthy donors. The PCR had 60 Vbeta and 13 Jbeta primers. Produced via immunoSEQ multiplex PCR; TCRdb's table is partial and in-frame only. The clone table shows around 74,000 clones, with the ten largest holding approximately 13%. Sample: PBMCs. The receptor source for this set is a man over 45 in good health and CMV-seropositive.

The V and J genes are TRBV5-6 and TRBJ1-2; the D is unclear. CDR1 SGHDT and CDR2 YYEEEE come from the germline V gene. The CDR3 has 12 residues. V was shortened by 2 bases and J by 7 bases, with 9 bases between the two germline ends. The CDR3: CASSLSEGGYTF. In nucleotides, the CDR3 is TGTGCCAGCAGCTTAAGTGAGGGTGGCTACACCTTC.

The chain recombines TRBV29-1 with TRBJ1-2; a weak D match, TRBD1 (5 bases). The CDR3 covers 14 residues. The ends were cut back, 5 bases at V and 0 bases at J, with 13 bases in the middle. Germline-derived CDR1 and CDR2 are SQVTM and ANQGSEA. CDR3 DNA: TGCAGCGTTCGACAGTCAATAGCTAACTATGGCTACACCTTC. Its translation is CSVRQSIANYGYTF.

CDR3 bases: TGTGCCAGCAGCTTAACGGGGGTACCGAACACTGAAGCTTTCTTT. Its translation: CASSLTGVPNTEAFF. This chain links TRBV7-9 with TRBJ1-1; possibly TRBD1 for D (5 bases). Germline loops: CDR1 SEHNR, CDR2 FQNEAQ (reference sequence). Deletions cut 2 bases from V and 1 base from J, with 11 bases between. The CDR3 consists of 15 residues.

The chain has TRBV11-2 and TRBJ1-1, with 8 bases matching TRBD1. The CDR3 totals 17 residues. Trimming cost V 2 bases and J 1 base; bases outside gene matches: 9. Per germline, CDR1 SGHAT and CDR2 FQNNGV. The CDR3 sequence is CASSLWADREGNTEAFF. CDR3 DNA sequence: TGTGCCAGCAGCTTATGGGCGGACAGGGAGGGGAACACTGAAGCTTTCTTT. Full variable domain (missing parts from reference TRBV11-2 and TRBJ1-1): EAGVAQSPRYKIIEKRQSVAFWCNPISGHATLYWYQQILGQGPKLLIQFQNNGVVDDSQLPKDRFSAERLKGVDSTLKIQPAKLEDSAVYLCASSLWADREGNTEAFFGQGTRLTVV.

The chain employs TRBV4-1 and TRBJ1-2; no clear D gene. Germline V gives CDR1 MGHRA, CDR2 YSYEKL. Trimming took off 1 base at V and 4 bases at J, with 7 bases between the two ends. The CDR3 extends over 13 amino acids. CDR3 amino acids: CASSQGTLYGYTF. CDR3 in DNA: TGCGCCAGCAGCCAAGGGACTCTCTATGGCTACACCTTC.

Concerning this clone itself: The same CDR3 arises from other DNA sequences in this sample as well. In DNA, the CDR3 is TGCAGCGTTGAAGATCGGACTTCCTACTCCTACGAGCAGTACTTC. As protein: CSVEDRTSYSYEQYF. This chain links TRBV29-1 with TRBJ2-7, with TRBD2 as a possible D gene (5 bases). This CDR3 contains 15 residues. The V end was cut by 0 bases, the J end by 0 bases, with 12 bases between. The germline V gene has CDR1 SQVTM and CDR2 ANQGSEA.

J is TRBJ1-1 and V is TRBV6-6; the D is unclear. V shed 2 bases and J shed 0 bases, with 10 bases lying between them. The CDR3 has 15 residues. The germline gives CDR1 MNHNY, CDR2 SVGAGI (reference sequence). CDR3 amino acids: CASSYVTHLNTEAFF. The CDR3 DNA reads as TGTGCCAGCAGTTACGTGACACACCTGAACACTGAAGCTTTCTTT.

This CDR3 is CASSPPTGYQPQHF. The CDR3 DNA reads as TGTGCCAGCAGTCCACCTACAGGGTATCAGCCCCAGCATTTT. The chain is built from TRBV6-6 and TRBJ1-5; D is perhaps TRBD1 (6 bases). Trimming removed 5 bases from V and 5 bases from J, with 13 bases in between. Germline CDR1 and CDR2: MNHNY and SVGAGI (reference sequence). There are 14 residues in the CDR3.